The next 21 T cell receptor beta chains were all read from a single sample in a study of T cell changes during pregnancy in multiple sclerosis. Using immunoSEQ multiplex PCR, the repertoire was profiled, and TCRdb retains in-frame clones only, with some absent. The sample includes around 68,000 clones, about nine tenths of them seen just once. The sample in question was peripheral blood, obtained in the third trimester of pregnancy. These receptor sequences come from a female donor in good health, enrolled as a control in a pregnancy study.

The genes are TRBV9 and TRBJ2-2; TRBD1 might be the D (5 bases). The germline V and J ends were trimmed by 0 bases and 10 bases, with 10 bases remaining between them. The germline V gene has CDR1 SGDLS and CDR2 YYNGEE. This CDR3 has 13 amino acids. CDR3 protein: CASSVGTGSELFF. In DNA, the CDR3 is TGTGCCAGCAGCGTAGGAACAGGTTCGGAGCTGTTTTTT.

The chain carries TRBV6-5 and TRBJ1-3; 7 nucleotides align to TRBD1. There are 16 residues in the CDR3. The germline V gene encodes CDR1 MNHEY and CDR2 SVGAGI. J was trimmed by 0 bases and V by 2 bases; bases with no gene match: 4. CDR3 sequence: CASSYQGGSSGNTIYF. Written as DNA, the CDR3 is TGTGCCAGCAGTTACCAAGGGGGCAGCTCTGGAAACACCATATATTTT.

The rearrangement uses TRBV5-1 and TRBJ1-1, with no clear D. Trimming pared 2 bases from V and 4 bases from J, leaving 12 bases between. CDR1 and CDR2 from the germline V gene are SGHRS and YFSETQ. This CDR3 is built from 14 residues. CDR3 region: CASSFEGFGTEAFF. The CDR3 nucleotides are TGCGCCAGCAGCTTCGAGGGTTTCGGCACTGAAGCTTTCTTT. The complete variable domain, with remaining parts taken from reference TRBV5-1 and TRBJ1-1, reads KAGVTQTPRYLIKTRGQQVTLSCSPISGHRSVSWYQQTPGQGLQFLFEYFSETQRNKGNFPGRFSGRQFSNSRSEMNVSTLELGDSALYLCASSFEGFGTEAFFGQGTRLTVV.

This clone was seen more than once but under ten times. V gene TRBV4-1 combines with J gene TRBJ1-1; D perhaps matches TRBD1 (6 bases). The CDR3 consists of 14 residues. CDR1 and CDR2 (germline): MGHRA, YSYEKL. The V gene lost 4 bases and the J gene lost 8 bases, with 17 bases spanning the gap. The CDR3 loop is CASSRVGQRIEAFF. The CDR3, as DNA: TGCGCCAGCAGCCGCGTAGGACAGAGAATAGAAGCTTTCTTT.

The J gene is TRBJ2-5, the V gene TRBV28, with 7 bases aligning to TRBD2. Germline lookup yields CDR1 MDHEN and CDR2 SYDVKM. The CDR3 is made up of 13 amino acids. V was clipped by 5 bases and J by 5 bases; unmatched bases: 5. DNA for the CDR3: TGTGCCAGCAGTGGGGGGGGATTGGAGACCCAGTACTTC. Its translation: CASSGGGLETQYF.

The chain's CDR3 is CASSLGTGSEYEQYF. The DNA of the CDR3 is TGTGCCAGCAGCTTGGGGACAGGGTCAGAGTACGAGCAGTACTTC. The chain recombines TRBV5-4 with TRBJ2-7, with 8 bases aligning to TRBD1. The trim removed 0 bases at V and 4 bases at J, leaving 6 bases unmatched. This CDR3 has 15 amino acids. Germline-derived CDR1 and CDR2 are SGHNT and YYREEE (reference sequence). The complete variable domain, with remaining parts taken from reference TRBV5-4 and TRBJ2-7, reads ETGVTQSPTHLIKTRGQQVTLRCSSQSGHNTVSWYQQALGQGPQFIFQYYREEENGRGNFPPRFSGLQFPNYSSELNVNALELDDSALYLCASSLGTGSEYEQYFGPGTRLTVT.

V is TRBV6-1 and J is TRBJ1-2; the match to TRBD1 covers 7 bases. J was trimmed by 9 bases and V by 1 base; bases with no gene match: 14. The CDR3 contains 16 residues. In germline, CDR1 is MNHNS, CDR2 SASEGT. Here the CDR3 DNA reads TGTGCCAGCAGTGAAGGGCAGGGGGTAACCATGAGGAGCTACACCTTC. Encoded protein: CASSEGQGVTMRSYTF.

V is TRBV28 and J is TRBJ2-2; 10 positions match TRBD2. The CDR3 spans 15 residues. Trimming at V came to 7 bases and at J to 6 bases, leaving 8 bases not matched to a gene. The germline V gene encodes CDR1 MDHEN and CDR2 SYDVKM. This chain's CDR3 is CASTAGGIPAGELFF. CDR3 sequence (DNA): TGTGCCAGCACAGCGGGAGGGATACCAGCCGGGGAGCTGTTTTTT.

V usage is TRBV4-1 and J usage is TRBJ2-7, with 9 positions matching TRBD2. Germline lookup yields CDR1 MGHRA and CDR2 YSYEKL. The CDR3 consists of 15 residues. V lost 3 bases, J lost 4 bases, and 7 bases stayed unmatched. The CDR3 region has the DNA TGCGCCAGCAGCCAGGGGGTAGCGGGAGATTACGAGCAGTACTTC. Residues: CASSQGVAGDYEQYF.

This chain joins TRBV10-3 and TRBJ2-1, with 12 bases that match TRBD2. The CDR3 loop spans 16 amino acids. Per the germline V gene, CDR1 is ENHRY and CDR2 is SYGVKD. J lost 6 bases, V lost 2 bases, and 5 bases had no gene match. The CDR3 protein is CAISEIGLAGTNEQFF. In nucleotides, the CDR3 is TGTGCCATCAGTGAGATCGGACTAGCGGGAACCAATGAGCAGTTCTTC.

This clone was counted once. The chain recombines TRBV5-4 with TRBJ2-1, with D unresolved. Trimming removed 0 bases at V and 6 bases at J, with 7 bases between. This CDR3 comprises 13 residues. CDR1 and CDR2 (germline): SGHNT, YYREEE (reference sequence). CDR3 DNA: TGTGCCAGCAGCTTGGGACTCTTCAATGAGCAGTTCTTC. It is translated as CASSLGLFNEQFF.

V and J are TRBV6-5 and TRBJ1-1; 8 nucleotides line up with TRBD1. With 2 bases clipped from V and 10 bases from J, the junction kept 9 bases outside the gene matches. This CDR3 spans 14 amino acids. Germline CDR1 MNHEY, CDR2 SVGAGI. The chain's CDR3 is CASSYLETGVRAFF. The DNA for the CDR3 is TGTGCCAGCAGTTACCTCGAGACAGGGGTGCGAGCTTTCTTT.

V gene TRBV9 combines with J gene TRBJ2-3; TRBD1 agrees at 9 bases. This CDR3 has 14 residues. With 3 bases clipped from V and 6 bases from J, the junction kept 5 bases outside the gene matches. Germline values: CDR1 SGDLS, CDR2 YYNGEE. The CDR3 DNA reads TGTGCCAGCAGCGCCGGGGACAGGGCCGATACGCAGTATTTT. It specifies CASSAGDRADTQYF. Full variable domain (remainder filled in from reference TRBV9 and TRBJ2-3): DSGVTQTPKHLITATGQRVTLRCSPRSGDLSVYWYQQSLDQGLQFLIQYYNGEERAKGNILERFSAQQFPDLHSELNLSSLELGDSALYFCASSAGDRADTQYFGPGTRLTVL.

The sample holds one count of this clone. The same CDR3 can be traced to other DNA sequences in this sample. This sequence joins TRBV18 and TRBJ1-4, with D perhaps TRBD1 (5 bases). V was pared by 2 bases and J by 4 bases, with 8 bases between. The CDR3 consists of 14 residues. CDR1 and CDR2 from the germline V gene are KGHSH and LQKENI. CDR3 in DNA: TGTGCCAGCTCACCAGGGAGGGGTAATGAAAAACTGTTTTTT. Its translation: CASSPGRGNEKLFF. Combining the CDR3 with reference TRBV18 and TRBJ1-4 gives the whole variable domain NAGVMQNPRHLVRRRGQEARLRCSPMKGHSHVYWYRQLPEEGLKFMVYLQKENIIDESGMPKERFSAEFPKEGPSILRIQQVVRGDSAAYFCASSPGRGNEKLFFGSGTQLSVL.

The V and J genes are TRBV6-5 and TRBJ2-5, with TRBD2 identical over 7 bases. This CDR3 region has 14 residues. The J segment lost 2 bases and the V segment lost 6 bases, leaving 6 bases of the junction unmatched. Germline assignment: CDR1 MNHEY and CDR2 SVGAGI. The CDR3 region is CASSFGTTQETQYF. Written as DNA, the CDR3 is TGTGCCAGCAGCTTCGGGACTACACAAGAGACCCAGTACTTC.

The rearrangement joins TRBV4-2 to TRBJ2-3; no clear D gene. This CDR3 spans 13 amino acids. From germline, CDR1 is LGHNA and CDR2 YNFKEQ. V lost 0 bases and J lost 3, with 4 bases in between. The CDR3 DNA reads TGTGCCAGCAGCCAAGAGAGGACAGATACGCAGTATTTT. Translated, it gives CASSQERTDTQYF.

The chain links TRBV7-8 to TRBJ2-1; TRBD2 might be the D (5 bases). The V end lost 3 bases, the J end lost 1 base, and 7 bases lay between the germline ends. Germline assignment: CDR1 SGHVS and CDR2 FQNEAQ. The CDR3 sequence is 14 residues long. CDR3 residues: CASSLRESYNEQFF. Written as DNA, the CDR3 is TGTGCCAGCAGCTTGAGGGAGTCCTACAATGAGCAGTTCTTC.

This chain joins TRBV6-6 and TRBJ1-4, with 7 bases identical to TRBD1. J lost 7 bases, V lost 4 bases, and 12 bases had no gene match. The CDR3 runs to 16 residues. The V gene's germline CDR1 is MNHNY and CDR2 SVGAGI (reference sequence). The CDR3 region is CASSFARNSGGEKLFF. The CDR3 DNA reads TGTGCCAGCAGTTTTGCGAGAAATTCAGGGGGTGAAAAACTGTTTTTT.

The V call is TRBV15, the J call TRBJ1-2; maybe TRBD1 (5 bases). The CDR3 spans 14 residues. Between the trimmed V and J ends, which lost 0 bases and 5 bases, there was a span of 10 bases. Germline lookup yields CDR1 LNHNV and CDR2 YYDKDF (reference sequence). CDR3 in amino acids: CATSRDRAGYGYTF. In DNA, the CDR3 is TGTGCCACCAGCAGAGACCGCGCAGGGTATGGCTACACCTTC.

In this sample, this clone turned up once. The genes are TRBV5-1 and TRBJ2-3, with D tentatively TRBD2 (5 bases). Germline V gene sequence: CDR1 SGHRS, CDR2 YFSETQ. CDR3 length equals 13 residues. Trimming took 2 bases from V and 4 from J, leaving 8 bases between them. CDR3 nucleotides: TGCGCCAGCAGCTTAGTCGGGGCAGATACGCAGTATTTT. Translating it yields CASSLVGADTQYF. Drawing the rest from reference TRBV5-1 and TRBJ2-3, the complete variable domain is KAGVTQTPRYLIKTRGQQVTLSCSPISGHRSVSWYQQTPGQGLQFLFEYFSETQRNKGNFPGRFSGRQFSNSRSEMNVSTLELGDSALYLCASSLVGADTQYFGPGTRLTVL.

The gene calls are TRBV27 and TRBJ1-6; 7 nucleotides match TRBD1. Germline trimming cut 0 bases from V and 5 bases from J; bases unmatched to any gene: 10. The CDR3 is 18 residues long. Germline values: CDR1 MNHEY, CDR2 SMNVEV (reference sequence). CDR3 residues: CASSLSAALGQHNSPLHF. Written as DNA, the CDR3 is TGTGCCAGCAGTTTATCGGCCGCGTTGGGACAGCATAATTCACCCCTCCACTTT.